The present T cell receptor beta chain was sequenced within a study of CD8 T cells in Susac syndrome. V was trimmed by 5 bases and J by 2 bases, leaving 14 bases between them. The CDR3 spans 14 residues. Germline CDR1 is GTSNPN and CDR2 is SVGIG (reference sequence). An amount of RNA that ranged from 0.5 to 1 ug was reverse transcribed with random hexamers. TCRdb reprocessed the immunoSEQ multiplex PCR reads via MiXCR and lists one record per CDR3 protein. The sample holds 150,000 or so distinct CDR3 sequences, around 96% seen once. This chain uses TRBV30 with TRBJ2-3, with D perhaps matching TRBD1 (5 bases). Sequenced sample: CD8+ T cells from PBMCs. The source of this sequence is a human donor with multiple sclerosis. CDR3 in amino acids: CAWSLDISTDTQYF. In nucleotides, the CDR3 is TGTGCCTGGTCCCTGGACATATCCACAGATACGCAGTATTTT.